This TCR beta chain was identified during a study of identical twins. The table lists this clonotype with a few counts. The antigen is undetermined. Germline V lookup: CDR1 LNHNV, CDR2 YYDKDF (reference sequence). V lost 0 bases and J lost 5; bases outside the gene matches: 6. This CDR3 comprises 15 residues. General observations from the study: In beta out-of-frame sequences, the excess sharing between twins was weaker. Because invariant MAIT and iNKT cells could be present, zero-insertion analyses could be partly confounded. Memory repertoires showed no such pattern, whereas abundant cord blood beta clonotypes carried fewer insertions.

In TCRdb, the 5' RACE reads were re-called with MiXCR into one record per CDR3 protein. Of roughly 470,000 distinct CDR3 sequences listed, 13% to 15% are singletons. Another study also made use of these data, one on yellow fever vaccine responses in identical twins.

This sequence joins TRBV15 and TRBJ2-7, with 8 bases identical to TRBD1. The sequenced material came from CD4+ T cells sorted from blood. The TCR was taken from a woman younger than 30 in good health. CDR3 protein: CATSRDGQGKHEQYF. In DNA, the CDR3 is TGTGCCACCAGCAGAGATGGACAGGGAAAGCACGAGCAGTACTTC.